The 19 T cell receptor beta chains presented below share a single source sample, sequenced in a study of CD8+ T cells in alopecia areata (dated by TCRdb to between 2018 and 2020). This specimen's time point label, per the study, means: roughly 26 weeks on oral tofacitinib. The treatment or condition label of this sample denotes: oral pan-JAK inhibitor, 5-10 mg twice daily. The method behind the library was the immunoSEQ multiplex PCR assay. RNA was extracted from all samples and reverse transcribed into cDNA as template for TCR sequencing. This is the immuneACCESS table as TCRdb keeps it, with only in-frame sequences that have V and J called. A part of the clones is gone; compared with another copy, unresolved V genes explain less than half, and the rest is unexplained. The sample table holds around 270,000 clones, of which about 62% were seen once. Around 1.8% of the sample goes to the ten largest clones.

Sequenced material: CD4+ T cells sorted from blood, taken at week 24, from a patient treated with tofacitinib. All receptors come from a human donor with alopecia areata.

This clone was observed a handful of times. The chain links TRBV2 to TRBJ1-6; the match to TRBD1 covers 8 bases. The CDR3 is made up of 14 amino acids. Unmatched junction bases numbered 6, after V lost 4 bases and J lost 10 bases. Germline CDR1 reads SNHLY; CDR2 reads FYNNEI. For the CDR3, the DNA is TGTGCCAGCAGTGGGACAGGGCCAGGATCACCCCTCCACTTT. Its translation is CASSGTGPGSPLHF.

The V gene is TRBV21-1, the J gene TRBJ2-5; the table's D call, TRBD1, has no DNA check behind it. TRBV21-1 is deemed a pseudogene. The CDR3 spans 15 residues. This CDR3 is CASILRDTQTETQYF. DNA of the CDR3: TGTGCCAGCATCCTCCGGGACACCCAAACGGAGACCCAGTACTTC.

This clone showed up just a few times. This same CDR3 is encoded by further DNA sequences in the sample. J is TRBJ2-5 and V is TRBV5-4; either TRBD1 or TRBD2 may supply D (5 bases each). This CDR3 region has 13 residues. CDR1 and CDR2 from the germline V gene are SGHNT and YYREEE (reference sequence). With 4 bases removed from V and 3 bases from J, the gap between germline ends came to 10 bases. The CDR3 region is CASSLVGEETQYF. CDR3 DNA sequence: TGTGCCAGCAGCCTTGTGGGGGAAGAGACCCAGTACTTC.

V and J are TRBV19 and TRBJ1-2; D not certain. Germline V gives CDR1 LNHDA, CDR2 SQIVND (reference sequence). V lost 2 bases and J lost 7, with 14 bases in between. CDR3 length equals 14 residues. As DNA, the CDR3 is TGTGCCAGTAGTATAAAGGACTTTCCTCCTGGCTACACCTTC. Its translation is CASSIKDFPPGYTF.

A few counts support this clone. V usage is TRBV7-2 and J usage is TRBJ2-5; D is undetermined. The CDR3 is made up of 13 amino acids. CDR1 and CDR2 (germline): SGHTA, FQGNSA. V was trimmed by 2 bases and J by 5 bases, leaving 9 bases between them. Written as DNA, the CDR3 is TGTGCCAGCAGCTTATTGGGCATGGAGACCCAGTACTTC. This sequence encodes CASSLLGMETQYF.

The chain has TRBV7-9 and TRBJ1-1; D unresolved. The CDR3 is 13 amino acids. Germline-derived CDR1 and CDR2 are SEHNR and FQNEAQ (reference sequence). Trimming pared 5 bases from V and 0 bases from J, leaving 7 bases between. The CDR3 sequence is CASSLEMNTEAFF. The DNA of the CDR3 is TGTGCCAGCAGCCTTGAGATGAACACTGAAGCTTTCTTT.

The chain links TRBV6-5 to TRBJ2-1; unclear D gene. The V gene's germline CDR1 is MNHEY and CDR2 SVGAGI. The V gene lost 6 bases and the J gene lost 9 bases, with 15 bases spanning the gap. This CDR3 is 13 amino acids long. Here the CDR3 reads CASSLGKRSEQFF. As DNA, the CDR3 is TGTGCCAGCAGCCTCGGAAAGCGTAGTGAGCAGTTCTTC.

The count of this clone is one. V and J are TRBV30 and TRBJ1-3; the D is unclear. The V end lost 4 bases, the J end lost 2 bases, and 12 bases lay between the germline ends. CDR1 is GTSNPN, CDR2 SVGIG, per germline (reference sequence). The CDR3 totals 14 residues. The DNA for the CDR3 is TGTGCCTGGATTTCGAGGCTGGCTGGAAACACCATATATTTT. It is translated as CAWISRLAGNTIYF.

This clone was detected a few times. This chain links TRBV11-1 with TRBJ2-1, with 7 bases lining up with TRBD2. V gave up 5 bases and J gave up 9 bases; unmatched junction bases: 7. There are 13 residues in the CDR3. Looked up from germline, CDR1 is SGHAT and CDR2 is FQDESV (reference sequence). The CDR3 DNA reads as TGTGCCAGCAGCCGCTTGGGAGGGAGTGAGCAGTTCTTC. It encodes CASSRLGGSEQFF.

This clone turned up a few times. The CDR3 spells CASSLDRILDDEQFF. CDR3 nucleotide sequence: TGTGCCAGCAGCTTAGATCGTATATTGGACGATGAGCAGTTCTTC. V usage is TRBV11-2 and J usage is TRBJ2-1; D not certain. This CDR3 is 15 amino acids long. In germline, CDR1 is SGHAT, CDR2 FQNNGV. With 0 bases removed from V and 8 bases from J, the gap between germline ends came to 14 bases.

This sequence joins TRBV2 and TRBJ1-2; D remains ambiguous. The CDR3 has 11 residues. The V end was cut by 1 base, the J end by 7 bases, with 4 bases between. Germline V gene data show CDR1 as SNHLY and CDR2 as FYNNEI. Here the CDR3 DNA reads TGTGCCAGCAGTGAAGTGGTTGGCTACACCTTC. It codes for CASSEVVGYTF.

In this sample, this clone turned up a few times. The chain has TRBV19 and TRBJ1-5, with no clear D. V gave up 1 base and J gave up 5 bases, with 15 bases separating them. CDR1 and CDR2 from the germline V gene are LNHDA and SQIVND (reference sequence). There are 16 residues in the CDR3. The CDR3, as DNA: TGTGCCAGTAGTATAGGGGGAGGGTTGGGTCATCAGCCCCAGCATTTT. Translation gives CASSIGGGLGHQPQHF.

This sequence joins TRBV27 and TRBJ2-7, with D possibly called TRBD1 or TRBD2 (5 bases each). V lost 5 bases to trimming and J lost 2 bases, with 25 bases between them. The germline V gene encodes CDR1 MNHEY and CDR2 SMNVEV (reference sequence). This CDR3 spans 18 amino acids. The CDR3 loop reads CASSTHFRQSRETYEQYF. The CDR3 coding sequence is TGTGCCAGCAGTACTCATTTTCGACAGTCGAGGGAAACCTACGAGCAGTACTTC.

This chain uses TRBV30 with TRBJ2-2; D gene uncertain. CDR1 is GTSNPN and CDR2 is SVGIG in the germline V gene (reference sequence). The CDR3 extends over 14 amino acids. Trimming took off 0 bases at V and 0 bases at J, with 5 bases between the two ends. CDR3 residues: CAWSVAANTGELFF. The CDR3 DNA reads TGTGCCTGGAGTGTGGCAGCGAACACCGGGGAGCTGTTTTTT.

The rearrangement links TRBV15 to TRBJ2-3, with TRBD1 matching over 8 bases. V shed 3 bases, J shed 8 bases, and the junction held 10 bases outside the gene matches. The CDR3 has 15 amino acids. Germline CDR1 LNHNV, CDR2 YYDKDF (reference sequence). CDR3 amino acids: CATSRPGGIPVTQYF. Written as DNA, the CDR3 is TGTGCCACCAGCAGGCCAGGGGGCATACCAGTTACGCAGTATTTT.

This clone was detected only once. The rearrangement links TRBV5-4 to TRBJ2-3, with D perhaps matching TRBD2 (5 bases). The germline V gene has CDR1 SGHNT and CDR2 YYREEE (reference sequence). V lost 1 base, J lost 2 bases, and 11 bases lay in between. The CDR3 loop spans 15 amino acids. The CDR3 DNA reads as TGTGCCAGCAGCTTGATCGGGGTACCCACAGATACGCAGTATTTT. It encodes CASSLIGVPTDTQYF.

The rearrangement joins TRBV10-3 to TRBJ1-4; the D is unclear. This CDR3 spans 15 amino acids. CDR1 ENHRY and CDR2 SYGVKD come from the germline V gene. Trimming stripped 0 bases from V and 7 bases from J, with 12 bases between. CDR3 sequence: CAISESSSLGEKLFF. The CDR3 DNA reads TGTGCCATCAGTGAGTCGAGTTCTCTGGGTGAAAAACTGTTTTTT.

The V gene is TRBV2, the J gene TRBJ2-3; 8 nucleotides line up with TRBD2. Germline-derived CDR1 and CDR2 are SNHLY and FYNNEI. This CDR3 has 13 amino acids. J lost 3 bases, V lost 6 bases, and 2 bases had no gene match. CDR3 DNA sequence: TGTGCCAGCAGCGGGGGGGCAACAGATACGCAGTATTTT. Encoded protein: CASSGGATDTQYF.

CDR3 DNA sequence: TGTGCCAGCAGTGAAATAGCGGGGGGGCACGAGCAGTTCTTC. It codes for CASSEIAGGHEQFF. The rearrangement links TRBV6-4 to TRBJ2-1; 11 bases are a match to TRBD2. The CDR3 runs to 14 residues. Germline CDR1 reads MRHNA; CDR2 reads SNTAGT. J lost 10 bases, V lost 3 bases, and 5 bases had no gene match.